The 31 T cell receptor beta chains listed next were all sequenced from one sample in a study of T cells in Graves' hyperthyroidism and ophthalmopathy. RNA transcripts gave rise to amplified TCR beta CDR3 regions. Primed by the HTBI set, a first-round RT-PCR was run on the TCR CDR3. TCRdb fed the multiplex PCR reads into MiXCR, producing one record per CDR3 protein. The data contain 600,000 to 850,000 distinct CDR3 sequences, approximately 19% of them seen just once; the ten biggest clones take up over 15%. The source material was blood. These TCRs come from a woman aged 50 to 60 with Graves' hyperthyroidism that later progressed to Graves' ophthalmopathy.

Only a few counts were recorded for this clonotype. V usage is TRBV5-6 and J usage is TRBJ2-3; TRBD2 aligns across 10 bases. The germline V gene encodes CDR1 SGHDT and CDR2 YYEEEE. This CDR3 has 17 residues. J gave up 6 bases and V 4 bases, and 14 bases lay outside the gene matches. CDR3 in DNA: TGTGCCAGCAGCCTATTCTTGAGCGGGGGGGCAGGTGATACGCAGTATTTT. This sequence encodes CASSLFLSGGAGDTQYF.

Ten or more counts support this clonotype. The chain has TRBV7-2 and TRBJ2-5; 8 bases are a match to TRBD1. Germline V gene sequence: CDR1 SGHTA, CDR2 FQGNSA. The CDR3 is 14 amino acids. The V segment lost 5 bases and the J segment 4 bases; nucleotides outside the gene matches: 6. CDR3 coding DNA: TGTGCCAGCAGCGCGACAGGGGTTCGAGAGACCCAGTACTTC. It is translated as CASSATGVRETQYF.

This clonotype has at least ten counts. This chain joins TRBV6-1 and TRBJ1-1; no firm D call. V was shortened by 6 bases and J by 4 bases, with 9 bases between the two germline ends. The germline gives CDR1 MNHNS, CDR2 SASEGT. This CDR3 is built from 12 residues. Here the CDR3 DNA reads TGTGCCAGCAGGCGGGGAGGCACTGAAGCTTTCTTT. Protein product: CASRRGGTEAFF.

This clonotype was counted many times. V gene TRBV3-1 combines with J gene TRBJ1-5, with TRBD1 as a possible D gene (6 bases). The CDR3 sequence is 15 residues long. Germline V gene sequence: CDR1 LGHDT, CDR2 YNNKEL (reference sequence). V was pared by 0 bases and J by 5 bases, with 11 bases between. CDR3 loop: CASSQDWTAHQPQHF. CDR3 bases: TGTGCCAGCAGCCAAGATTGGACAGCCCATCAGCCCCAGCATTTT.

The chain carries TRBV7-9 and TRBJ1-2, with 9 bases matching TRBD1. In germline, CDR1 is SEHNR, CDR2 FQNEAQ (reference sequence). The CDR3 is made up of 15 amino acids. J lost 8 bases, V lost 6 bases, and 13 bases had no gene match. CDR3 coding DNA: TGTGCCAGCAGTTCACCCGGGACAGGGACAGGAGGCTACACCTTC. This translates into CASSSPGTGTGGYTF.

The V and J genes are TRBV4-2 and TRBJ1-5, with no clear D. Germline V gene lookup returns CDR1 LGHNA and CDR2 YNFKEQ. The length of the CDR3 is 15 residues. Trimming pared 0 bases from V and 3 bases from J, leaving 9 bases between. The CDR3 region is CASSQESKDNQPQHF. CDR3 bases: TGTGCCAGCAGCCAAGAAAGTAAAGACAATCAGCCCCAGCATTTT.

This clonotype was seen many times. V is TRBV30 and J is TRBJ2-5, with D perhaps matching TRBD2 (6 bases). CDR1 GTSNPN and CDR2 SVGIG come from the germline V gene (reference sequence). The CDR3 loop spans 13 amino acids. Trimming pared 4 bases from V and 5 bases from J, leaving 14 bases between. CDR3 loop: CAWTGFGGETQYF. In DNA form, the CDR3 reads TGTGCCTGGACAGGGTTCGGAGGGGAGACCCAGTACTTC.

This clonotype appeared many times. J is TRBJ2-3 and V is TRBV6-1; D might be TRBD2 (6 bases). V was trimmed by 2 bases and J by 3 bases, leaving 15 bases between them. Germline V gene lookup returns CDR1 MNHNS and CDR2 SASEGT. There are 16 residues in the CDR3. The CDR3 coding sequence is TGTGCCAGCAGTGAAACCCGTGGGGGGTCAACAGATACGCAGTATTTT. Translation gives CASSETRGGSTDTQYF.

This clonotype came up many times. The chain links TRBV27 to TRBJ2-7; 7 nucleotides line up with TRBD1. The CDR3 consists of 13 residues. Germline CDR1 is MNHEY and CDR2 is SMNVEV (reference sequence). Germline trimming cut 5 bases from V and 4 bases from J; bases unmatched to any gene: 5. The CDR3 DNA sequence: TGTGCCAGCAGTCCCCGACAGGGTTACGAGCAGTACTTC. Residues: CASSPRQGYEQYF.

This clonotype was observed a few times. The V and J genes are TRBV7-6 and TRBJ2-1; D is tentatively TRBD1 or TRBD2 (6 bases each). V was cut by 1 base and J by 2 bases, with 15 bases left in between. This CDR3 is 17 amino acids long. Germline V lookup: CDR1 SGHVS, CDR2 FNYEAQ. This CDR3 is CASSLGAFGGPYNEQFF. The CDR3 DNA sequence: TGTGCCAGCAGCTTAGGCGCTTTCGGGGGCCCCTACAATGAGCAGTTCTTC.

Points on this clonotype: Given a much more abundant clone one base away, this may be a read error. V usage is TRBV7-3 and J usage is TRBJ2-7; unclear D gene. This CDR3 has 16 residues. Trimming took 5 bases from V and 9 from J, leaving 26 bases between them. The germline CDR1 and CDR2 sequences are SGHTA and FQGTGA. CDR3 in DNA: TGTGCCAGCAGCGCCGTGCTGGGGAAGGAAGTCAACGGGCAGTACTTC. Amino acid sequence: CASSAVLGKEVNGQYF.

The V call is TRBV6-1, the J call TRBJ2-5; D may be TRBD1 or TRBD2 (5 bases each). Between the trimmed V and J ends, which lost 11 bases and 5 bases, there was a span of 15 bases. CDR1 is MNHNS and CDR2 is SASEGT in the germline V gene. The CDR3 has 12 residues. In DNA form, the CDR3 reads TGTGCCGTACGAGGGGTCGGGGAGACCCAGTACTTC. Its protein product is CAVRGVGETQYF.

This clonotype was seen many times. CDR3 DNA: TGCAGTGCTAGAGAAGGACCCATTGAAGCTTTCTTT. It codes for CSAREGPIEAFF. The chain employs TRBV20-1 and TRBJ1-1, with unresolved D. The CDR3 consists of 12 residues. V was shortened by 0 bases and J by 7 bases, with 9 bases between the two germline ends. Germline CDR1 is DFQATT and CDR2 is SNEGSKA (reference sequence).

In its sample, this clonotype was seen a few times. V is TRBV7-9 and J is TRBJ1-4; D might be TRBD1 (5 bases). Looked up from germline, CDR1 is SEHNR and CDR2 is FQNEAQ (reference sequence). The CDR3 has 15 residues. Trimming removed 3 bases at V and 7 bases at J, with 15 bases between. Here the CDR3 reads CASSFKGDRSEKLFF. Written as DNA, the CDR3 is TGTGCCAGCAGCTTCAAAGGTGACAGATCTGAAAAACTGTTTTTT.

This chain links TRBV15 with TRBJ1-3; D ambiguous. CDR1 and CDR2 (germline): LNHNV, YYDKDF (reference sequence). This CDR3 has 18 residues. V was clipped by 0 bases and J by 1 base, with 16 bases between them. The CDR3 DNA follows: TGTGCCACCAGCAGAGATCGAGGCCTTCATTCGTCTGGAAACACCATATATTTT. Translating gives CATSRDRGLHSSGNTIYF. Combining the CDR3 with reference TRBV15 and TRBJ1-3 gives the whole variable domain DAMVIQNPRYQVTQFGKPVTLSCSQTLNHNVMYWYQQKSSQAPKLLFHYYDKDFNNEADTPDNFQSRRPNTSFCFLDIRSPGLGDTAMYLCATSRDRGLHSSGNTIYFGEGSWLTVV.

For the CDR3, the DNA is TGCGCCAGCAGCCAAGAATTAACAGGGGGATCCTACGAGCAGTACTTC. Its translation is CASSQELTGGSYEQYF. The chain uses TRBV4-1 and TRBJ2-7; 8 bases map to TRBD1. The CDR3 extends over 16 amino acids. V shed 0 bases, J shed 1 base, and the junction held 5 bases outside the gene matches. Germline loops: CDR1 MGHRA, CDR2 YSYEKL.

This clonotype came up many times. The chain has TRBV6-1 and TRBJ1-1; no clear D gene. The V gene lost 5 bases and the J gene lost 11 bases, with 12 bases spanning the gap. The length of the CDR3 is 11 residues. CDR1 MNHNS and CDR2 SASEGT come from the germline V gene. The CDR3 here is CASSWTSHAFF. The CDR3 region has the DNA TGTGCCAGCAGTTGGACGTCCCACGCTTTCTTT.

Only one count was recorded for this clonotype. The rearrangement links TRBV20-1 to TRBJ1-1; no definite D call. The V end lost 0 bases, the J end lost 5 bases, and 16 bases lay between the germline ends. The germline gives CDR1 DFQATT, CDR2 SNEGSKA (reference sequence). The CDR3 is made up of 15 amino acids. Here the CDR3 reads CSARDPRLGGTEAFF. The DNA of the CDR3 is TGCAGTGCTAGAGATCCCCGGTTGGGCGGAACTGAAGCTTTCTTT.

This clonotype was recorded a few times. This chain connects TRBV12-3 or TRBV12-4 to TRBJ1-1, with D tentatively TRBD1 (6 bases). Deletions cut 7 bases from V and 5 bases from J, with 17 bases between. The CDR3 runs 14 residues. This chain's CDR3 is CASTMGAGWTEAFF. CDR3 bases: TGTGCCAGCACTATGGGGGCCGGGTGGACTGAAGCTTTCTTT.

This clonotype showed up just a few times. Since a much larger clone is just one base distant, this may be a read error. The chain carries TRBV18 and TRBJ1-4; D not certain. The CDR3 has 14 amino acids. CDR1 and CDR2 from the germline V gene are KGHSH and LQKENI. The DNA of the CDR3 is TGTGCCAGCGCACCGTCGGGTAGTAATGAAAAACTGTTTTTT. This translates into CASAPSGSNEKLFF.

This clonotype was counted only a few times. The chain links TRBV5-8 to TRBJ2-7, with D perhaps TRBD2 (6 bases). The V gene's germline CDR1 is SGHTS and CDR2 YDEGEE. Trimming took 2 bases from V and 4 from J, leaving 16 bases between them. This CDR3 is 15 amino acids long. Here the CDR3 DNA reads TGTGCCAGCAGCTTATGGGGGGTTGGGTTATACGAGCAGTACTTC. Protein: CASSLWGVGLYEQYF.

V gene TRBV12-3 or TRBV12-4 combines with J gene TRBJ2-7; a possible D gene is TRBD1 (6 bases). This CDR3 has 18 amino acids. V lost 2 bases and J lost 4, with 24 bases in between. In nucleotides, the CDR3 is TGTGCCAGCAGTTTACTTTGGATGAGTGGGGGCGCGAGATACGAGCAGTACTTC. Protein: CASSLLWMSGGARYEQYF.

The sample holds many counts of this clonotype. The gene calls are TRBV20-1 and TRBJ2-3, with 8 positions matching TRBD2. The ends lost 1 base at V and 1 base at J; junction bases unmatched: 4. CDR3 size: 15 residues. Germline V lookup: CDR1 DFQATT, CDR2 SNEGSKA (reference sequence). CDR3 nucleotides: TGCAGTGCTAGAGGGCGAGCGGGGGGCACAGATACGCAGTATTTT. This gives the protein CSARGRAGGTDTQYF.

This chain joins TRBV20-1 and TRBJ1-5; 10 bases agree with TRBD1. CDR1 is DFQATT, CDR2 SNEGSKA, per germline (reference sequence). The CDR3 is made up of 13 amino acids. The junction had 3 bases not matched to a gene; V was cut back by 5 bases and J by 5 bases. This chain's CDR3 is CSADGTGDQPQHF. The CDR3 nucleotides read TGCAGTGCTGACGGGACAGGGGATCAGCCCCAGCATTTT.

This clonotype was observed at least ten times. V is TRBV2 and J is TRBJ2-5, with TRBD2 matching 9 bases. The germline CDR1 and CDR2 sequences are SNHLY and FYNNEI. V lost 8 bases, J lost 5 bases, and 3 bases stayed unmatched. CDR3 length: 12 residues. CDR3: CASFGLAETQYF. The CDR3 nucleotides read TGTGCCAGCTTCGGACTAGCGGAGACCCAGTACTTC.

Here the CDR3 reads CASSRTGQGVRSEQFF. In nucleotides, the CDR3 is TGTGCCAGCTCCCGGACGGGACAGGGGGTTAGAAGTGAGCAGTTCTTC. The chain uses TRBV18 and TRBJ2-1, with 11 bases matching TRBD1. The CDR3 contains 16 residues. With V trimmed by 6 bases and J by 9 bases, 13 bases remained unmatched. In germline, CDR1 is KGHSH, CDR2 LQKENI.

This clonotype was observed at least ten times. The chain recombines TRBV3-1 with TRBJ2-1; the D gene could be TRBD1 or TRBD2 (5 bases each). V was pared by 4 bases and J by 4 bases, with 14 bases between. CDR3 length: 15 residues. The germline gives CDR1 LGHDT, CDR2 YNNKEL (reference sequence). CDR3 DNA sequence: TGTGCCAGCAGCCGGACCGGGACCAGATACAATGAGCAGTTCTTC. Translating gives CASSRTGTRYNEQFF.

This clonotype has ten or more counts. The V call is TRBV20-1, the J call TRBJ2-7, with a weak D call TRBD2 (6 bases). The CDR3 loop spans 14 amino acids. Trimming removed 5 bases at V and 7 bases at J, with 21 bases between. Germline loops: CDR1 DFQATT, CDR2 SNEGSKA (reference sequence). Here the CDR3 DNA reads TGCAGTGCTGGAATCGGGAGTCGCTTCTGGGAGCAGTACTTC. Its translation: CSAGIGSRFWEQYF.

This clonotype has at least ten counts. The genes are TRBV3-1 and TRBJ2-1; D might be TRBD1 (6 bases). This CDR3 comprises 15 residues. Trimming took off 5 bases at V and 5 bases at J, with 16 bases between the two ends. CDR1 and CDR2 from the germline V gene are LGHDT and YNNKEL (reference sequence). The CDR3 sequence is CASSADLGDNNEQFF. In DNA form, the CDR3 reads TGTGCCAGCAGCGCCGATTTAGGGGACAACAATGAGCAGTTCTTC.

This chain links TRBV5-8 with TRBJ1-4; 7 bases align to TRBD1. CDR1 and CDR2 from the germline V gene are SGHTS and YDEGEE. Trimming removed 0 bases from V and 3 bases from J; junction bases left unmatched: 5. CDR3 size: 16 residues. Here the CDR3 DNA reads TGTGCCAGCAGCTTGGCGTCCGGGACAGCTAATGAAAAACTGTTTTTT. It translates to CASSLASGTANEKLFF. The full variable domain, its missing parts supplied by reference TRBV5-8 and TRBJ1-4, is EAGVTQSPTHLIKTRGQQATLRCSPISGHTSVYWYQQALGLGLQFLLWYDEGEERNRGNFPPRFSGRQFPNYSSELNVNALELEDSALYLCASSLASGTANEKLFFGSGTQLSVL.

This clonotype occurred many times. CDR3 DNA: TGTGCCAGCAGTTACGACGGGCCTAACACTGAAGCTTTCTTT. It translates to CASSYDGPNTEAFF. The chain has TRBV6-5 and TRBJ1-1; no firm D call. This CDR3 contains 14 residues. Per the germline V gene, CDR1 is MNHEY and CDR2 is SVGAGI. Between the trimmed V and J ends, which lost 2 bases and 2 bases, there was a span of 9 bases.